This T cell receptor beta chain was sequenced for a study of blood T cell repertoires in COVID-19. Study at large: Samples of COVID-19 (acute and convalescent) were obtained from the United States, Italy and Spain. Nucleic acid was either cDNA or gDNA, and it came from T cells, B-cell-depleted T cells, or PBMCs.

Those enrolled in Seattle joined during active infection and were followed longitudinally afterward. In the authors' workflow: Quantification of nucleated cells was approximated via reference gene primer amplification. Repertoires were generated with immunoSEQ multiplex PCR, while TCRdb's copy carries only in-frame clones and drops some. V and J calls plus clone size are reproduced from that table; the DNA served to infer D and trimming. This sample yields approximately 250,000 clones, of which around 88% are seen a single time; about an eighth belongs to the top ten. V was pared by 6 bases and J by 4 bases, with 10 bases between. This CDR3 is built from 14 residues. In germline, CDR1 is SEHNR, CDR2 FQNEAQ (reference sequence).

V is TRBV7-9 and J is TRBJ1-6; no definite D call. Source material: peripheral blood. This TCR was sampled from a woman aged 70-85 years with COVID-19, enrolled during active disease. The DNA of the CDR3 is TGTGCCAGCAGTTCGACCGGGTATAATTCACCCCTCCACTTT. It specifies CASSSTGYNSPLHF.